Listed below are T cell receptor beta chains from one sample, sequenced in a study of T cell repertoires and HLA-DP antigens. Libraries were prepared by immunoSEQ multiplex PCR; TCRdb keeps only in-frame clonotypes and omits some of them. The sample lists tens of thousands of clones, roughly 78% occurring once. Which antigens these TCRs recognize remains unknown. The source material was CD4+ T cells from PBMCs. These receptors originate from a man in his sixties in good health and CMV-seronegative. Each CDR3 is given with its conserved first and last residue. The D gene is left open where the match is weak. Part of the rows lack a size; the others show once, few, many or a class for expanded clones.

clone_size | j_call | d_call | v_call | cdr3_nt | cdr3_aa
. | TRBJ1-1 | . | TRBV5-6 | TGTGCCAGCAGCTTGTTACAGACAAACACTGAAGCTTTCTTT | CASSLLQTNTEAFF
. | TRBJ2-7 | . | TRBV11-3 | TGTGCCAGCAGCTTTGGAGCAGGGAGCTCCTACGAGCAGTACTTC | CASSFGAGSSYEQYF
. | TRBJ2-2 | TRBD2 | TRBV10-3 | TGTGCCATCAGTGTACTAGCGGGAGCGTCACCCGGGGAGCTGTTTTTT | CAISVLAGASPGELFF
. | TRBJ1-4 | . | TRBV2 | TGTGCCAGCAGTGAAGGGGGGCGGGGAACTAATGAAAAACTGTTTTTT | CASSEGGRGTNEKLFF
many | TRBJ1-2 | TRBD1 | TRBV5-1 | TGCGCCAGCAGGGGAGGGGACAGCTCCCCGAAGGGCTACACCTTC | CASRGGDSSPKGYTF
. | TRBJ2-7 | TRBD2 | TRBV11-2 | TGTGCCAGCAGTGAACCCGGGACTAGCGGCTACGAGCAGTACTTC | CASSEPGTSGYEQYF
. | TRBJ2-5 | TRBD2 | TRBV6-1 | TGTGCCAGCACCCTAGCGGAGGGCGGAGAGACCCAGTACTTC | CASTLAEGGETQYF
. | TRBJ1-1 | . | TRBV7-2 | TGTGCCAGCAGCCCTCAGAACACTGAAGCTTTCTTT | CASSPQNTEAFF
few | TRBJ1-5 | . | TRBV6-5 | TGTGCCAGCACCCGACCGATAGGCAATCAGCCCCAGCATTTT | CASTRPIGNQPQHF
few | TRBJ1-1 | TRBD1 | TRBV11-2 | TGTGCCAGCAGCTGGGGGACAGTAGGCACTGAAGCTTTCTTT | CASSWGTVGTEAFF
. | TRBJ2-1 | . | TRBV9 | TGTGCCAGCAGCGAGGGAGGTGGGGGCAGGGGGAATGAGCAGTTCTTC | CASSEGGGGRGNEQFF
. | TRBJ1-2 | . | TRBV7-9 | TGTGCCAGCAGCTCCCGGCAGAACTATGGCTACACCTTC | CASSSRQNYGYTF
many | TRBJ1-2 | . | TRBV10-2 | TGCGCCAGCAGCCTGACGGGGGGCAGGTACCTCTGGGGCTACACCTTC | CASSLTGGRYLWGYTF
. | TRBJ1-6 | TRBD1 | TRBV6-5 | TGTGCCAGCAGTCAGGGGGCGGAGGTTTCACCCCTCCACTTT | CASSQGAEVSPLHF